Below, 8 T cell receptor beta chains from the same sample are listed, as sequenced in a study of blood T cell repertoires in COVID-19. The method was immunoSEQ multiplex PCR; TCRdb's version includes in-frame clones alone and lacks a portion of them. The sample includes roughly 440,000 clones, 70% to 90% of them seen just once. Sequences were obtained from peripheral blood. All receptors derive from a woman in her forties or fifties with COVID-19, enrolled during active disease.

The chain links TRBV30 to TRBJ1-1; the D is unclear. Germline V gives CDR1 GTSNPN, CDR2 SVGIG (reference sequence). V was trimmed by 3 bases and J by 6 bases, leaving 11 bases between them. The CDR3 totals 12 residues. Here the CDR3 reads CAWRRRGPEAFF. CDR3 sequence (DNA): TGTGCCTGGAGACGGCGAGGCCCTGAAGCTTTCTTT.

V and J are TRBV18 and TRBJ1-1; D is ambiguous. The CDR3 extends over 13 amino acids. In germline, CDR1 is KGHSH, CDR2 LQKENI. Trimming pared 5 bases from V and 2 bases from J, leaving 9 bases between. The CDR3 DNA sequence: TGTGCCAGCTCAGTTGAACACAACACTGAAGCTTTCTTT. As protein: CASSVEHNTEAFF.

This clone showed up just once. The rearrangement links TRBV27 to TRBJ2-1; a weak D match, TRBD1 (6 bases). Germline CDR1 reads MNHEY; CDR2 reads SMNVEV (reference sequence). This CDR3 region has 14 residues. Trimming shortened V by 5 bases and J by 6 bases, and 14 bases separated the two germline ends. The CDR3 reads CASSRGTRPNEQFF. The CDR3 nucleotides read TGTGCCAGCAGTCGAGGGACACGGCCCAATGAGCAGTTCTTC.

In this sample, this clone turned up once. This sequence joins TRBV19 and TRBJ1-5; D remains ambiguous. Looked up from germline, CDR1 is LNHDA and CDR2 is SQIVND (reference sequence). Trimming removed 5 bases from V and 9 bases from J, with 14 bases in between. This CDR3 contains 13 residues. The CDR3 DNA sequence: TGTGCCAGTAGTGTCCCCGGGGAAGGGCCCCAGCATTTT. Translating gives CASSVPGEGPQHF.

The chain joins TRBV9 to TRBJ2-7, with 7 bases lining up with TRBD2. Germline loops: CDR1 SGDLS, CDR2 YYNGEE. After removal of 4 bases from V and 3 bases from J, the junction contained 10 bases not matched to a gene. There are 15 residues in the CDR3. The CDR3 spells CASSPISGDYYEQYF. The CDR3 bases are TGTGCCAGCAGCCCAATAAGCGGGGACTACTACGAGCAGTACTTC.

This chain joins TRBV19 and TRBJ2-2; maybe TRBD1 (5 bases). V gave up 7 bases and J gave up 0 bases, with 9 bases separating them. The germline V gene encodes CDR1 LNHDA and CDR2 SQIVND (reference sequence). There are 14 residues in the CDR3. Written as DNA, the CDR3 is TGTGCCAGTAAGACAGCACCGAACACCGGGGAGCTGTTTTTT. This sequence encodes CASKTAPNTGELFF.

In DNA, the CDR3 is TGTGCCAGCAGCTTGCCCACAGGGGGCGCATTCTATGGCTACACCTTC. It specifies CASSLPTGGAFYGYTF. V gene TRBV5-4 combines with J gene TRBJ1-2, with TRBD1 matching over 9 bases. Looked up from germline, CDR1 is SGHNT and CDR2 is YYREEE (reference sequence). The J segment lost 4 bases and the V segment lost 1 base, leaving 8 bases of the junction unmatched. This CDR3 spans 16 amino acids.

The chain carries TRBV2 and TRBJ1-2; tentatively, D is TRBD1 (6 bases). Germline loops: CDR1 SNHLY, CDR2 FYNNEI. V dropped 6 bases and J dropped 5 bases, with 10 bases sitting between them. The length of the CDR3 is 12 residues. The CDR3, as DNA: TGTGCCAGCAGGGGGGCTCCTTATGGCTACACCTTC. The encoded protein is CASRGAPYGYTF.